Following are 30 T cell receptor beta chains from one sample sequenced in a study of brain T cells in children with intractable seizures. Clones were read by immunoSEQ multiplex PCR, and TCRdb kept only the in-frame ones, dropping some. This sample has 110,000 or so clones, with roughly 94% found just once. Material: peripheral blood, obtained at surgery. The receptor set was obtained from a boy less than two years old with hemimegalencephaly and intractable seizures.

The CDR3 coding sequence is TGTGCCAGCAGTGCGGTCAGGGTGGACACCGGGGAGCTGTTTTTT. Protein sequence: CASSAVRVDTGELFF. The chain recombines TRBV6-4 with TRBJ2-2; TRBD1 is a possible D gene (5 bases). The germline gives CDR1 MRHNA, CDR2 SNTAGT. Trimming shortened V by 4 bases and J by 3 bases, and 12 bases separated the two germline ends. The length of the CDR3 is 15 residues.

This chain connects TRBV10-3 to TRBJ2-3; no firm D call. The CDR3 covers 14 residues. Germline V gene lookup returns CDR1 ENHRY and CDR2 SYGVKD. V was shortened by 10 bases and J by 0 bases, with 14 bases between the two germline ends. CDR3 nucleotide sequence: TGTGCCACCCGATCGGCAGTTAGCACAGATACGCAGTATTTT. Translation: CATRSAVSTDTQYF.

J is TRBJ1-1 and V is TRBV28, with D perhaps matching TRBD1 (5 bases). There are 12 residues in the CDR3. Trimming removed 7 bases from V and 6 bases from J, with 12 bases in between. Germline assignment: CDR1 MDHEN and CDR2 SYDVKM. This CDR3 reads CASTHRGAEAFF. Here the CDR3 DNA reads TGTGCCAGCACCCATCGGGGGGCTGAAGCTTTCTTT. The whole variable domain, filled in from reference TRBV28 and TRBJ1-1, reads DVKVTQSSRYLVKRTGEKVFLECVQDMDHENMFWYRQDPGLGLRLIYFSYDVKMKEKGDIPEGYSVSREKKERFSLILESASTNQTSMYLCASTHRGAEAFFGQGTRLTVV.

This chain uses TRBV7-2 with TRBJ2-2, with 8 bases that match TRBD1. The J segment lost 3 bases and the V segment lost 5 bases, leaving 5 bases of the junction unmatched. The CDR3 is 15 amino acids. Germline CDR1 SGHTA, CDR2 FQGNSA. The CDR3 here is CASSNRGWYTGELFF. CDR3 DNA: TGTGCCAGCAGCAACAGGGGGTGGTACACCGGGGAGCTGTTTTTT.

The CDR3 reads CATSRGPAKETQYF. The CDR3 DNA reads as TGTGCCACCAGCAGAGGTCCAGCGAAGGAGACCCAGTACTTC. The rearrangement uses TRBV15 and TRBJ2-5; D remains ambiguous. The CDR3 totals 14 residues. Germline CDR1 reads LNHNV; CDR2 reads YYDKDF (reference sequence). The V end was cut by 1 base, the J end by 5 bases, with 11 bases between.

This rearrangement joins TRBV30 to TRBJ1-3; TRBD1 aligns across 7 bases. The germline gives CDR1 GTSNPN, CDR2 SVGIG (reference sequence). V was clipped by 8 bases and J by 1 base; unmatched bases: 2. This CDR3 contains 12 residues. The CDR3 loop is CAGTASGNTIYF. CDR3 nucleotide sequence: TGTGCCGGGACAGCGTCTGGAAACACCATATATTTT. Supplemented by reference TRBV30 and TRBJ1-3, the full variable domain reads SQTIHQWPATLVQPVGSPLSLECTVEGTSNPNLYWYRQAAGRGLQLLFYSVGIGQISSEVPQNLSASRPQDRQFILSSKKLLLSDSGFYLCAGTASGNTIYFGEGSWLTVV.

The rearrangement joins TRBV5-1 to TRBJ2-1; TRBD2 agrees at 7 bases. The CDR3 is made up of 15 amino acids. Germline CDR1 reads SGHRS; CDR2 reads YFSETQ. Trimming at V came to 3 bases and at J to 7 bases, leaving 10 bases not matched to a gene. CDR3 nucleotides: TGCGCCAGCAGCTCCACTAGCGCCGTGTCGAATGAGCAGTTCTTC. Its translation: CASSSTSAVSNEQFF. The variable domain in full, with the rest retrieved from reference TRBV5-1 and TRBJ2-1, is KAGVTQTPRYLIKTRGQQVTLSCSPISGHRSVSWYQQTPGQGLQFLFEYFSETQRNKGNFPGRFSGRQFSNSRSEMNVSTLELGDSALYLCASSSTSAVSNEQFFGPGTRLTVL.

The chain has TRBV6-2 or TRBV6-3 and TRBJ2-1; D unclear. From germline, CDR1 is MNHEY and CDR2 SVGEGT. V lost 2 bases to trimming and J lost 4 bases, with 9 bases between them. CDR3 length: 14 amino acids. The CDR3 DNA reads TGTGCCAGCAGTTACCGACTCATATACAATGAGCAGTTCTTC. This encodes CASSYRLIYNEQFF.

The chain has TRBV10-2 and TRBJ2-3, with 9 bases that match TRBD2. The CDR3 runs 15 residues. J gave up 3 bases and V 5 bases, and 6 bases lay outside the gene matches. Germline lookup yields CDR1 WSHSY and CDR2 SAAADI. The CDR3 sequence is CASSRAGGATDTQYF. The CDR3 coding sequence is TGCGCCAGCAGTCGTGCGGGAGGGGCGACAGATACGCAGTATTTT.

DNA of the CDR3: TGTGCCAGTAGTATCGGTCCGATCGGGGGAAAACTGTTTTTT. This translates into CASSIGPIGGKLFF. This sequence joins TRBV19 and TRBJ1-4; tentatively, D is TRBD1 (5 bases). With 3 bases removed from V and 10 bases from J, the gap between germline ends came to 15 bases. CDR1 is LNHDA, CDR2 SQIVND, per germline (reference sequence). CDR3 length equals 14 residues.

V is TRBV7-6 and J is TRBJ2-1; 7 positions match TRBD1. CDR3 length: 16 amino acids. The germline V gene has CDR1 SGHVS and CDR2 FNYEAQ. Trimming took 3 bases from V and 3 from J; bases not matched to a gene: 8. CDR3 sequence reads: CASSLHGTDNYNEQFF. CDR3 DNA sequence: TGTGCCAGCAGCTTGCACGGGACAGATAACTACAATGAGCAGTTCTTC. The variable domain in full, with the rest retrieved from reference TRBV7-6 and TRBJ2-1, is GAGVSQSPRYKVTKRGQDVALRCDPISGHVSLYWYRQALGQGPEFLTYFNYEAQQDKSGLPNDRFSAERPEGSISTLTIQRTEQRDSAMYRCASSLHGTDNYNEQFFGPGTRLTVL.

The V call is TRBV7-2, the J call TRBJ2-3; D is unclear. The germline V gene encodes CDR1 SGHTA and CDR2 FQGNSA. The germline V and J ends were trimmed by 5 bases and 2 bases, with 8 bases remaining between them. The CDR3 consists of 13 residues. The CDR3 is CASSHDFTDTQYF. The CDR3 DNA reads as TGTGCCAGCAGCCACGACTTCACAGATACGCAGTATTTT.

CDR3 bases: TGTGCCACCCCAGGGGGCTACGAGCAGTACTTC. This sequence encodes CATPGGYEQYF. The chain recombines TRBV24-1 with TRBJ2-7, with TRBD1 matching over 7 bases. The CDR3 is made up of 11 amino acids. V was clipped by 9 bases and J by 3 bases; unmatched bases: 1. Germline V gene sequence: CDR1 KGHDR, CDR2 SFDVKD.

The rearrangement joins TRBV13 to TRBJ2-1, with D tentatively TRBD2 (6 bases). CDR1 PRHDT and CDR2 FYEKMQ come from the germline V gene (reference sequence). The CDR3 extends over 15 amino acids. The V gene lost 5 bases and the J gene lost 4 bases, with 15 bases spanning the gap. In DNA, the CDR3 is TGTGCCAGCAGCCGAAGGGGTAGCGGATACAATGAGCAGTTCTTC. Translating gives CASSRRGSGYNEQFF.

The DNA for the CDR3 is TGTGCCAGCAGCTTAGATGCGGGGCTCTACGAGCAGTACTTC. Translated, it gives CASSLDAGLYEQYF. The chain is built from TRBV7-2 and TRBJ2-7, with D perhaps TRBD2 (6 bases). The V end lost 1 base, the J end lost 3 bases, and 10 bases lay between the germline ends. The CDR3 is 14 residues long. The germline CDR1 and CDR2 sequences are SGHTA and FQGNSA.

The V gene is TRBV13, the J gene TRBJ1-5; D is perhaps TRBD1 (5 bases). V shed 4 bases and J shed 7 bases, with 14 bases lying between them. Looked up from germline, CDR1 is PRHDT and CDR2 is FYEKMQ (reference sequence). This CDR3 has 14 amino acids. This chain's CDR3 is CASSSPSEGQPQHF. The CDR3 DNA reads TGTGCCAGCAGCTCCCCCAGTGAGGGGCAGCCCCAGCATTTT.

This clone appeared a single time. This chain uses TRBV5-5 with TRBJ2-7; 10 bases map to TRBD1. With 5 bases clipped from V and 3 bases from J, the junction kept 8 bases outside the gene matches. This CDR3 spans 15 amino acids. Germline V gene data show CDR1 as SGHKS and CDR2 as YYEKEE (reference sequence). CDR3 DNA: TGTGCCAGCAGGGGCGACAGGGGGCTTCGCTACGAGCAGTACTTC. It yields the protein CASRGDRGLRYEQYF.

The chain has TRBV4-3 and TRBJ2-3; a possible D gene is TRBD2 (5 bases). This CDR3 is built from 14 residues. Per the germline V gene, CDR1 is LGHNA and CDR2 is YSLEER. Trimming shortened V by 4 bases and J by 3 bases, and 11 bases separated the two germline ends. The CDR3 region is CASSLVSGTDTQYF. Written as DNA, the CDR3 is TGCGCCAGCAGCCTGGTTTCGGGGACAGATACGCAGTATTTT.

The chain is built from TRBV7-9 and TRBJ2-7, with 7 bases matching TRBD1. This CDR3 region has 12 residues. Unmatched junction bases numbered 5, after V lost 5 bases and J lost 7 bases. Germline V gene sequence: CDR1 SEHNR, CDR2 FQNEAQ (reference sequence). The CDR3 region is CASSPLTGEQYF. The CDR3 region has the DNA TGTGCCAGCAGCCCCCTGACAGGGGAGCAGTACTTC.

This CDR3 is CSVALGAYNEQFF. DNA for the CDR3: TGCAGCGTTGCCCTCGGGGCGTACAATGAGCAGTTCTTC. The chain recombines TRBV29-1 with TRBJ2-1; D might be TRBD1 or TRBD2, each matching 5 bases. The CDR3 runs to 13 residues. Germline V gene data show CDR1 as SQVTM and CDR2 as ANQGSEA. V was cut by 4 bases and J by 4 bases, with 11 bases left in between.

The chain's CDR3 is CASSLPVGQGAFLYNEQFF. DNA of the CDR3: TGTGCCAGCAGTTTACCCGTGGGACAGGGGGCGTTTCTCTACAATGAGCAGTTCTTC. J is TRBJ2-1 and V is TRBV28; 12 bases line up with TRBD1. The CDR3 consists of 19 residues. The V gene's germline CDR1 is MDHEN and CDR2 SYDVKM. J was trimmed by 3 bases and V by 2 bases; bases with no gene match: 11. Full variable domain (missing parts from reference TRBV28 and TRBJ2-1): DVKVTQSSRYLVKRTGEKVFLECVQDMDHENMFWYRQDPGLGLRLIYFSYDVKMKEKGDIPEGYSVSREKKERFSLILESASTNQTSMYLCASSLPVGQGAFLYNEQFFGPGTRLTVL.

This clone came up once. The chain uses TRBV5-1 and TRBJ1-6, with no clear D. This CDR3 contains 13 residues. V lost 0 bases, J lost 8 bases, and 6 bases lay in between. Germline values: CDR1 SGHRS, CDR2 YFSETQ. Written as DNA, the CDR3 is TGCGCCAGCAGCTTGGGTTTAGATTCACCCCTCCACTTT. Translation: CASSLGLDSPLHF.

The chain uses TRBV5-4 and TRBJ1-2; D is uncertain. Trimming cost V 4 bases and J 6 bases, with 22 bases left between them. From germline, CDR1 is SGHNT and CDR2 YYREEE (reference sequence). This CDR3 comprises 16 residues. The CDR3 loop is CASSHPGPALMNGYTF. The CDR3 region has the DNA TGTGCCAGCAGCCACCCCGGTCCGGCCCTTATGAATGGCTACACCTTC.

Worth noting for this clone: Germline is not matched at one junction end, which may reflect a read error. This chain uses TRBV10-3 with TRBJ1-4; 8 nucleotides align to TRBD1. Germline V gives CDR1 ENHRY, CDR2 SYGVKD. CDR3 length: 12 residues. The CDR3 sequence: CAVRGLGEKLFF. Written as DNA, the CDR3 is TGTGCCGTCAGGGGGCTAGGGGAAAAACTGTTTTTT.

The J gene is TRBJ2-7, the V gene TRBV20-1; 8 bases agree with TRBD1. With V trimmed by 7 bases and J by 11 bases, 10 bases remained unmatched. This CDR3 spans 11 amino acids. Germline-derived CDR1 and CDR2 are DFQATT and SNEGSKA (reference sequence). The CDR3 DNA reads TGCAGTGGAGACAGGGGCGGAAACAAGTACTTC. Protein product: CSGDRGGNKYF.

The chain recombines TRBV6-4 with TRBJ2-3; D is perhaps TRBD2 (5 bases). CDR1 and CDR2 from the germline V gene are MRHNA and SNTAGT. V was cut by 5 bases and J by 2 bases, with 17 bases left in between. There are 16 residues in the CDR3. CDR3 bases: TGTGCCAGCAGTTTTAACCTAGCCGTGATCACAGATACGCAGTATTTT. Its translation is CASSFNLAVITDTQYF.

This chain connects TRBV7-9 to TRBJ2-5, with D possibly TRBD2 on 5 matching bases. This CDR3 has 14 amino acids. Germline values: CDR1 SEHNR, CDR2 FQNEAQ (reference sequence). Trimming took 0 bases from V and 2 from J, leaving 7 bases between them. The CDR3 reads CASSLARGQETQYF. CDR3 sequence (DNA): TGTGCCAGCAGCTTAGCACGCGGGCAAGAGACCCAGTACTTC. The full variable domain, with the rest looked up from reference TRBV7-9 and TRBJ2-5, is DTGVSQNPRHKITKRGQNVTFRCDPISEHNRLYWYRQTLGQGPEFLTYFQNEAQLEKSRLLSDRFSAERPKGSFSTLEIQRTEQGDSAMYLCASSLARGQETQYFGPGTRLLVL.

The rearrangement uses TRBV27 and TRBJ2-2; 8 bases match TRBD2. J was trimmed by 4 bases and V by 2 bases; bases with no gene match: 6. The CDR3 runs 16 residues. Germline assignment: CDR1 MNHEY and CDR2 SMNVEV (reference sequence). The CDR3 loop is CASSLVLAEGTGELFF. In DNA form, the CDR3 reads TGTGCCAGCAGTTTAGTACTAGCGGAGGGCACCGGGGAGCTGTTTTTT.

A single count supports this clone. This rearrangement joins TRBV19 to TRBJ1-5; unclear D gene. Germline CDR1 LNHDA, CDR2 SQIVND (reference sequence). V was shortened by 6 bases and J by 0 bases, with 27 bases between the two germline ends. The CDR3 is made up of 20 amino acids. This CDR3 reads CASSQRTGSRGYNSNQPQHF. Written as DNA, the CDR3 is TGTGCCAGTAGCCAGCGTACGGGCAGTCGAGGGTACAATAGCAATCAGCCCCAGCATTTT.

In DNA form, the CDR3 reads TGTGCCAGCTCACCAACGGGACAGGGGTACTACGAGCAGTACTTC. Residues: CASSPTGQGYYEQYF. This chain joins TRBV18 and TRBJ2-7; 10 bases map to TRBD1. The germline gives CDR1 KGHSH, CDR2 LQKENI. This CDR3 comprises 15 residues. The V gene end was trimmed by 2 bases and the J gene end by 3 bases; junction bases not matched to a gene: 4.